This T cell receptor beta chain was sequenced in a study of cytomegalovirus exposure and HLA in healthy donors. Overall study findings and caveats: Cytomegalovirus association was assigned to approximately 160 TCR beta chains. Subsequent analysis revealed that first-cohort TCR clusters tended to co-occur in the 130 or so validation repertoires.

Measured with immunoSEQ multiplex PCR; TCRdb has only the in-frame clones, and not every one. The profile shows roughly 150,000 clones, around 84% of them singletons. The sample holds a few counts of this clone. Its antigen is undetermined. Germline values: CDR1 LNHNV, CDR2 YYDKDF (reference sequence). The trim removed 1 base at V and 4 bases at J, leaving 5 bases unmatched. The CDR3 spans 15 residues. The source of this sequence is a man between 18 and 29 years old in good health and CMV-seropositive. The sample was PBMCs. The chain is built from TRBV15 and TRBJ2-7; TRBD1 agrees at 9 bases. CDR3 in amino acids: CATSRVGTGQYEQYF. For the CDR3, the DNA is TGTGCCACCAGCAGAGTCGGGACAGGGCAGTACGAGCAGTACTTC.